The rows below give T cell receptor beta chains drawn from one sample of a study of blood T cell repertoires in COVID-19. Data came from immunoSEQ multiplex PCR; TCRdb stores just in-frame clones and leaves some out. This sample carries some 300,000 clones, just under 90% of them seen once, and the ten largest clones take approximately 6%. Sequencing input: peripheral blood. The receptors come from a woman aged 45 to 65 with COVID-19, enrolled during active disease. CDR3s include the opening cysteine and the closing phenylalanine or tryptophan. A D gene is named only where the DNA matches it firmly. A clone size is listed for some rows: how often the clone was seen (once, few, many), or a class if it is expanded.

>TRBJ2-3|-|-|TRBV5-1
CASSLEGHGTDTQYF
TGCGCCAGCAGCTTGGAGGGACATGGCACAGATACGCAGTATTTT
>TRBJ1-2|-|once|TRBV2
CATRTEREGGYTF
TGTGCCACCAGGACAGAAAGAGAAGGGGGCTACACCTTC
>TRBJ2-7|TRBD2|-|TRBV5-1
CASSLLGTSGYEQYF
TGCGCCAGCAGCTTATTGGGGACTAGCGGCTACGAGCAGTACTTC
>TRBJ1-1|-|-|TRBV19
CASSIGGGGTEAFF
TGTGCCAGTAGTATCGGCGGGGGCGGCACTGAAGCTTTCTTT
>TRBJ2-7|-|-|TRBV4-2
CASSHITGTLGVEQYF
TGTGCCAGCAGCCATATCACCGGGACTCTAGGGGTCGAGCAGTACTTC
>TRBJ1-2|-|-|TRBV15
CATRRVAGVGGYTF
TGTGCCACCAGAAGAGTAGCGGGGGTGGGTGGCTACACCTTC
>TRBJ1-6|-|-|TRBV11-2
CASSAELTGLLHF
TGTGCCAGCAGCGCAGAGCTGACAGGACTCCTCCACTTT
>TRBJ2-5|TRBD2|-|TRBV6-2/TRBV6-3
CASSYLAGVGTQYF
TGTGCCAGCAGTTACCTAGCGGGAGTTGGGACCCAGTACTTC
>TRBJ2-4|-|-|TRBV6-2/TRBV6-3
CASSYGGAKNIQYF
TGTGCCAGCAGTTACGGGGGGGCGAAAAACATTCAGTACTTC
>TRBJ2-5|TRBD2|-|TRBV4-1
CASSPLAGALTETQYF
TGCGCCAGCAGCCCCTTAGCGGGAGCGCTGACAGAGACCCAGTACTTC
>TRBJ1-1|-|-|TRBV4-2
CASSQGLLPEAFF
TGTGCCAGCAGCCAAGGGCTACTACCCGAAGCTTTCTTT
>TRBJ1-1|TRBD1|-|TRBV30
CAWSRTGKANTEAFF
TGTGCCTGGAGTAGGACAGGGAAAGCGAACACTGAAGCTTTCTTT
>TRBJ1-2|-|-|TRBV20-1
CSARLDGGYTF
TGCAGTGCTAGATTAGATGGTGGCTACACCTTC
>TRBJ1-1|TRBD1|-|TRBV7-8
CASSFSQGMTEAFF
TGTGCCAGCAGCTTTTCACAGGGGATGACTGAAGCTTTCTTT
>TRBJ2-2|-|-|TRBV10-3
CAISVAGNGELFF
TGTGCCATCAGTGTCGCAGGGAACGGGGAGCTGTTTTTT
>TRBJ1-1|TRBD1|-|TRBV6-4
CASSSNRDREHAFF
TGTGCCAGCAGTTCAAACCGGGACAGGGAGCACGCTTTCTTT
>TRBJ2-5|TRBD2|-|TRBV20-1
CSASRGSGREETQYF
TGCAGTGCTAGTAGGGGTAGCGGGAGGGAAGAGACCCAGTACTTC
>TRBJ1-2|TRBD1|-|TRBV30
CAWSGTGGGYTF
TGTGCCTGGAGTGGGACAGGGGGTGGCTACACCTTC
>TRBJ1-1|-|-|TRBV5-1
CASSTTLLMNTEAFF
TGCGCCAGCAGCACGACACTGTTGATGAACACTGAAGCTTTCTTT
>TRBJ2-4|TRBD1|-|TRBV7-8
CASSTRQGAADIQYF
TGTGCCAGCAGCACTCGACAGGGGGCAGCGGACATTCAGTACTTC
>TRBJ1-2|TRBD1|once|TRBV19
CASLQSGTDLYGYTF
TGTGCCAGCCTGCAGTCCGGGACAGATCTTTATGGCTACACCTTC
>TRBJ1-2|-|-|TRBV4-1
CASDGGGGYTF
TGCGCCAGCGACGGGGGGGGTGGCTACACCTTC
>TRBJ1-1|TRBD1|few|TRBV11-3
CASSHGTGVNTEAFF
TGTGCCAGCAGCCATGGGACAGGTGTGAACACTGAAGCTTTCTTT
>TRBJ1-3|-|-|TRBV6-6
CASSRDTGNTIYF
TGTGCCAGCAGCCGGGACACTGGAAACACCATATATTTT
>TRBJ2-7|TRBD2|-|TRBV4-1
CASSQGGGYEQYF
TGCGCCAGCAGCCAAGGGGGAGGGTACGAGCAGTACTTC
>TRBJ1-2|TRBD1|-|TRBV6-5
CASTRDRGPNGYTF
TGTGCCAGCACCAGGGACAGGGGGCCCAATGGCTACACCTTC
>TRBJ2-7|-|-|TRBV19
CASSIHSSYEQYF
TGTGCCAGTAGTATTCACAGCTCCTACGAGCAGTACTTC
>TRBJ2-7|TRBD1|-|TRBV19
CASSEQGTAPLREQYF
TGTGCCAGTAGCGAACAAGGGACAGCGCCGTTGAGGGAGCAGTACTTC
>TRBJ1-4|TRBD1|-|TRBV25-1
CASSETGGAIKKLFF
TGTGCCAGCAGCGAGACAGGGGGCGCGATAAAAAAACTGTTTTTT
>TRBJ2-1|TRBD2|-|TRBV7-9
CASTNWGEGLNEQFF
TGTGCCAGCACCAACTGGGGGGAGGGCCTCAATGAGCAGTTCTTC
>TRBJ2-1|-|few|TRBV10-1
CASSGENEQFF
TGCGCCAGCAGTGGAGAAAATGAGCAGTTCTTC
>TRBJ2-2|-|-|TRBV7-6
CASSFLSNTGELFF
TGTGCCAGCAGCTTTCTTTCGAACACCGGGGAGCTGTTTTTT
>TRBJ2-3|-|-|TRBV12-5
CASGTTISDTQYF
TGTGCTAGTGGTACGACTATCTCAGATACGCAGTATTTT
>TRBJ2-1|TRBD2|-|TRBV6-5
CASSNILAGSSEQFF
TGTGCCAGCAGTAACATACTAGCGGGAAGTTCTGAGCAGTTCTTC
>TRBJ2-7|TRBD2|-|TRBV2
CASNVAGGPSYEQYF
TGTGCCAGCAACGTAGCGGGAGGCCCAAGCTACGAGCAGTACTTC
>TRBJ1-6|TRBD1|-|TRBV18
CASSPQQGGRSPLHF
TGTGCCAGCTCACCCCAACAGGGGGGACGTTCACCCCTCCACTTT
>TRBJ1-1|-|-|TRBV29-1
CSVVLANLNTEAFF
TGCAGCGTTGTCTTAGCGAATCTGAACACTGAAGCTTTCTTT
>TRBJ1-1|TRBD1|-|TRBV19
CASTHGQVNTEAFF
TGTGCCAGTACCCATGGACAGGTGAACACTGAAGCTTTCTTT
>TRBJ1-1|-|-|TRBV18
CASSPQSGNTEAFF
TGTGCCAGCTCACCCCAATCAGGAAACACTGAAGCTTTCTTT
>TRBJ2-4|-|once|TRBV14
CASSRTTGTGAKNIQYF
TGTGCCAGCAGCCGAACCACGGGTACGGGGGCCAAAAACATTCAGTACTTC
>TRBJ2-1|TRBD1|-|TRBV4-1
CASSQGQGAKNEQFF
TGCGCCAGCAGCCAGGGACAGGGGGCGAAAAATGAGCAGTTCTTC
>TRBJ2-5|-|few|TRBV5-1
CASSFQGSQETQYF
TGCGCCAGCAGCTTCCAGGGGTCCCAAGAGACCCAGTACTTC
>TRBJ2-5|-|-|TRBV9
CASSVGLGGEETQYF
TGTGCCAGCAGCGTAGGGCTAGGGGGGGAGGAGACCCAGTACTTC
>TRBJ2-3|-|-|TRBV24-1
CATSDPNSGAHGTQYF
TGTGCCACCAGTGATCCCAATAGCGGTGCGCATGGTACGCAGTATTTT
>TRBJ2-1|TRBD2|-|TRBV6-6
CASSTTSGSSYNEQFF
TGTGCCAGCAGCACGACTAGCGGGAGCTCCTACAATGAGCAGTTCTTC
>TRBJ2-2|-|-|TRBV6-5
CASIEGSHTGELFF
TGTGCCAGCATAGAGGGTTCCCACACCGGGGAGCTGTTTTTT
>TRBJ1-5|TRBD1|-|TRBV19
CASSKPSEGARNQPQHF
TGTGCCAGTAGTAAGCCCAGCGAGGGGGCCCGCAATCAGCCCCAGCATTTT
>TRBJ2-1|-|-|TRBV6-5
CASSYSGADEQFF
TGTGCCAGCAGTTACTCCGGTGCGGATGAGCAGTTCTTC
>TRBJ2-7|TRBD2|-|TRBV28
CASNPLAGLAGGVPRGEQYF
TGTGCCAGCAACCCGTTGGCGGGGCTAGCGGGAGGGGTCCCACGGGGCGAGCAGTACTTC
>TRBJ2-1|TRBD2|-|TRBV4-3
CASSQDSPLGLADYNEQFF
TGCGCCAGCAGCCAAGATTCCCCATTGGGACTAGCGGATTACAATGAGCAGTTCTTC
>TRBJ2-7|TRBD1|-|TRBV18
CASSMGQGVEQYF
TGTGCCAGCTCAATGGGACAGGGGGTCGAGCAGTACTTC
>TRBJ1-3|-|-|TRBV6-5
CASSYKGQGRNTIYF
TGTGCCAGCAGTTACAAGGGGCAGGGTAGAAACACCATATATTTT
>TRBJ2-6|-|few|TRBV19
CASRGLHSGANVLTF
TGTGCCAGCAGGGGCCTCCACTCTGGGGCCAACGTCCTGACTTTC
>TRBJ1-6|TRBD1|few|TRBV27
CASSFNRGEGNSPLHF
TGTGCCAGCAGTTTCAACAGGGGAGAGGGTAATTCACCCCTCCACTTT
>TRBJ2-3|-|-|TRBV7-2
CAIKRNTQYF
TGTGCCATCAAGAGAAATACGCAGTATTTT